Listed below are T cell receptor beta chains from one sample, sequenced in a study of cytomegalovirus exposure and HLA in healthy donors. Only in-frame clones appear in the TCRdb table, and some are missing; sequencing was by immunoSEQ multiplex PCR. The sample gives approximately 200,000 clones, roughly 80% of which show up once; around 0.2% is in the top ten. The sample consisted of PBMCs. The receptors shown here come from a girl aged 2-10 years in good health and CMV-seronegative. Each CDR3 is given with its conserved first and last residue. The D gene is left open where the match is weak. Rows give clone size only sometimes, using once, few, many, or a class for an expanded clone.

>TRBJ1-4|TRBD1|few|TRBV5-6
TGTGCCAGCAGCTTGGGACAGGGAGTCGATGAAAAACTGTTTTTT
CASSLGQGVDEKLFF
>TRBJ1-6|TRBD1|NA|TRBV5-1
TGCGCCAGCAGCTTGGCCAGGGGGGCGTCTAATTCACCCCTCCACTTT
CASSLARGASNSPLHF
>TRBJ1-2|NA|NA|TRBV2
TGTGCCAGCAGGCGGGGACGACCTACGACGGGCTACACCTTC
CASRRGRPTTGYTF
>TRBJ2-7|NA|NA|TRBV30
TGTGCCTGGAGTGTACCCGGCGAGCAGTACTTC
CAWSVPGEQYF
>TRBJ1-2|TRBD1|once|TRBV5-6
TGTGCCAGCAGCTTTGAACAGGGGCTAAGAAATGGCTACACCTTC
CASSFEQGLRNGYTF
>TRBJ1-2|TRBD1|NA|TRBV7-2
TGTGCCAGCAGCTCGGGACAGGGGGCCGTTGGCTACACCTTC
CASSSGQGAVGYTF
>TRBJ2-1|TRBD2|NA|TRBV5-4
TGTGCCAGCAGCCGTACTAGCGGGGGGGCCGCCTACAATGAGCAGTTCTTC
CASSRTSGGAAYNEQFF
>TRBJ2-2|NA|NA|TRBV5-1
TGCGCCAGCACGACCAGGGGCGGGAGCACCGGGGAGCTGTTTTTT
CASTTRGGSTGELFF
>TRBJ2-2|NA|NA|TRBV11-2
TGTGCCAGCTACTGGGTCCGTGGGGGGACCGGGGAGCTGTTTTTT
CASYWVRGGTGELFF
>TRBJ1-2|TRBD1|NA|TRBV19
TGTGCCAGCACTCCTATAAACAGGGGAATCCCCTATGGCTACACCTTC
CASTPINRGIPYGYTF